These 21 T cell receptor beta chains came from one sample sequenced in a study of blood T cell repertoires in COVID-19. Repertoires were generated with immunoSEQ multiplex PCR, while TCRdb's copy carries only in-frame clones and drops some. The sample has 100,000 to 150,000 clones, around 76% seen once. Sequencing was done on a sample of peripheral blood. The source is a man of 80 years or more with COVID-19, enrolled during active disease.

CDR3 sequence (DNA): TGTGCCAGTAGTAGAAGGGACAGGGTCCCCGAGCAGTACTTC. Its protein is CASSRRDRVPEQYF. This chain uses TRBV19 with TRBJ2-7; TRBD1 aligns across 9 bases. Germline values: CDR1 LNHDA, CDR2 SQIVND (reference sequence). This CDR3 spans 14 amino acids. Trimming removed 4 bases from V and 6 bases from J; junction bases left unmatched: 7.

As regards this clone: A junction end diverges from the germline sequence, so it may reflect a read error. V usage is TRBV11-1 and J usage is TRBJ2-3, with 7 bases identical to TRBD2. CDR1 and CDR2 from the germline V gene are SGHAT and FQDESV (reference sequence). This CDR3 has 13 amino acids. This chain's CDR3 is CASSLPGGGDRVF. CDR3 coding DNA: TGTGCCAGCAGCTTACCGGGAGGAGGGGACCGAGTTTTT.

The CDR3 DNA reads as TGTGCCAGCAGCCCAGCGGGGAGGCAAGGGGATACGCAGTATTTT. Protein sequence: CASSPAGRQGDTQYF. J is TRBJ2-3 and V is TRBV5-4, with TRBD2 identical over 7 bases. The V gene's germline CDR1 is SGHNT and CDR2 YYREEE (reference sequence). V was pared by 4 bases and J by 6 bases, with 11 bases of the junction left unmatched. The CDR3 has 15 amino acids. The whole variable domain, remainder taken from reference TRBV5-4 and TRBJ2-3, is ETGVTQSPTHLIKTRGQQVTLRCSSQSGHNTVSWYQQALGQGPQFIFQYYREEENGRGNFPPRFSGLQFPNYSSELNVNALELDDSALYLCASSPAGRQGDTQYFGPGTRLTVL.

This rearrangement joins TRBV12-5 to TRBJ2-1; TRBD2 matches at 11 bases. V dropped 8 bases and J dropped 2; count of bases not matched to a gene: 2. Germline V CDR1 and CDR2: LGHNT, FRNRAP. The CDR3 sequence is 14 residues long. This CDR3 reads CASSTSGTYNEQFF. CDR3 DNA: TGTGCTAGTTCGACTAGCGGGACCTACAATGAGCAGTTCTTC.

CDR3 sequence (DNA): TGTGCCACCAGCCGAGGGTCCAGGGAATGGGAAAAACTGTTTTTT. It yields the protein CATSRGSREWEKLFF. The chain recombines TRBV15 with TRBJ1-4; weak D call: TRBD1 (5 bases). CDR1 and CDR2 from the germline V gene are LNHNV and YYDKDF (reference sequence). The CDR3 spans 15 residues. V was trimmed by 5 bases and J by 8 bases, leaving 18 bases between them.

This clone has more than one count but fewer than ten. The chain couples TRBV19 to TRBJ1-5; D ambiguous. CDR3 length equals 14 residues. CDR1 and CDR2 from the germline V gene are LNHDA and SQIVND (reference sequence). Trimming stripped 2 bases from V and 7 bases from J, with 12 bases between. CDR3 in amino acids: CASSIRRASQPQHF. The CDR3 nucleotides are TGTGCCAGTAGTATAAGGAGGGCTAGCCAGCCCCAGCATTTT.

The chain employs TRBV30 and TRBJ1-1; no clear D gene. V gave up 0 bases and J gave up 0 bases, with 20 bases separating them. This CDR3 is 18 amino acids long. In germline, CDR1 is GTSNPN, CDR2 SVGIG (reference sequence). The CDR3 protein is CAWSVRGPVVGMNTEAFF. DNA for the CDR3: TGTGCCTGGAGTGTACGCGGTCCAGTGGTCGGCATGAACACTGAAGCTTTCTTT.

This clone has only a few counts. This chain joins TRBV7-8 and TRBJ2-1; 7 bases fit TRBD1. Germline values: CDR1 SGHVS, CDR2 FQNEAQ. The CDR3 runs to 12 residues. V was pared by 5 bases and J by 12 bases, with 7 bases of the junction left unmatched. The CDR3 nucleotides are TGTGCCAGCAGCCGGACCCCAGGGGGGCAGTTCTTC. Translating gives CASSRTPGGQFF.

The chain has TRBV7-8 and TRBJ2-2; 7 positions agree with TRBD2. The CDR3 contains 17 residues. V dropped 10 bases and J dropped 2; count of bases not matched to a gene: 16. CDR1 and CDR2 (germline): SGHVS, FQNEAQ. The CDR3 DNA sequence: TGTGCCACCCTAGCGGAGGCCCCAAGCCTCAACACCGGGGAGCTGTTTTTT. Amino acids: CATLAEAPSLNTGELFF.

The rearrangement links TRBV7-2 to TRBJ1-2, with D possibly matching TRBD1 (5 bases). The germline gives CDR1 SGHTA, CDR2 FQGNSA. Trimming cost V 4 bases and J 4 bases, with 19 bases left between them. The CDR3 is 16 residues long. The CDR3 nucleotides read TGTGCCAGCAGCTCCTCCCCCTTAGACAGCACCTATGGCTACACCTTC. Protein product: CASSSSPLDSTYGYTF.

The V and J genes are TRBV3-1 (or the pseudogene TRBV3-2) and TRBJ1-1, with D unclear. Germline CDR1 and CDR2: LGHDT and YNNKEL (reference sequence). The V end lost 5 bases, the J end lost 8 bases, and 12 bases lay between the germline ends. The CDR3 is 12 residues long. For the CDR3, the DNA is TGTGCCAGCAGCTCGTTACGGCGGGAAGCTTTCTTT. Translating gives CASSSLRREAFF.

The V and J genes are TRBV6-5 and TRBJ2-7; D possibly corresponds to TRBD1 (6 bases). CDR3 length: 14 residues. Germline CDR1 and CDR2: MNHEY and SVGAGI. V was shortened by 5 bases and J by 0 bases, with 11 bases between the two germline ends. The CDR3 loop is CASSRTGSSYEQYF. The CDR3 DNA sequence: TGTGCCAGCAGTCGAACAGGGAGCTCCTACGAGCAGTACTTC.

The chain recombines TRBV7-2 with TRBJ1-1, with 7 bases matching TRBD1. The CDR3 length is 14 residues. Looked up from germline, CDR1 is SGHTA and CDR2 is FQGNSA. Trimming removed 6 bases from V and 0 bases from J; junction bases left unmatched: 4. This CDR3 reads CASRPDRVNTEAFF. CDR3 in DNA: TGTGCCAGCAGACCAGACAGGGTGAACACTGAAGCTTTCTTT. Full variable domain (rest looked up from reference TRBV7-2 and TRBJ1-1): GAGVSQSPSNKVTEKGKDVELRCDPISGHTALYWYRQSLGQGLEFLIYFQGNSAPDKSGLPSDRFSAERTGGSVSTLTIQRTQQEDSAVYLCASRPDRVNTEAFFGQGTRLTVV.

The chain combines TRBV19 with TRBJ2-4; 7 bases map to TRBD2. The CDR3 loop spans 18 amino acids. J was trimmed by 0 bases and V by 7 bases; bases with no gene match: 15. The germline V gene has CDR1 LNHDA and CDR2 SQIVND (reference sequence). DNA for the CDR3: TGTGCCAGTACCCCACCCCCCGGGACTATATTAGCCAAAAACATTCAGTACTTC. This translates into CASTPPPGTILAKNIQYF.

This chain uses TRBV28 with TRBJ2-3, with TRBD1 matching over 12 bases. The junction had 9 bases not matched to a gene; V was cut back by 5 bases and J by 3 bases. This CDR3 comprises 17 residues. Per germline, CDR1 MDHEN and CDR2 SYDVKM. The CDR3 DNA sequence: TGTGCCAGCAGTCCATCTCCGGGACAGGGGGCAACAGATACGCAGTATTTT. This encodes CASSPSPGQGATDTQYF.

This chain links TRBV5-1 with TRBJ2-1; 8 nucleotides line up with TRBD1. The CDR3 is made up of 13 amino acids. CDR1 is SGHRS, CDR2 YFSETQ, per germline. The trim removed 0 bases at V and 10 bases at J, leaving 3 bases unmatched. The DNA for the CDR3 is TGCGCCAGCAGCTTGGATAGGACAGGGGAGCAGTTCTTC. It translates to CASSLDRTGEQFF.

In nucleotides, the CDR3 is TGTGCCAGCAGCTATCGGGGGGCGGACACTGAAGCTTTCTTT. Its translation: CASSYRGADTEAFF. The rearrangement uses TRBV7-2 and TRBJ1-1; maybe TRBD1 (6 bases). The CDR3 sequence is 14 residues long. V gave up 4 bases and J gave up 3 bases, with 12 bases separating them. The germline gives CDR1 SGHTA, CDR2 FQGNSA. Looking up the rest from reference TRBV7-2 and TRBJ1-1 gives the full variable domain: GAGVSQSPSNKVTEKGKDVELRCDPISGHTALYWYRQSLGQGLEFLIYFQGNSAPDKSGLPSDRFSAERTGGSVSTLTIQRTQQEDSAVYLCASSYRGADTEAFFGQGTRLTVV.

The chain combines TRBV7-2 with TRBJ2-7, with 7 bases aligning to TRBD2. The V gene end was trimmed by 3 bases and the J gene end by 3 bases; junction bases not matched to a gene: 5. CDR1 SGHTA and CDR2 FQGNSA come from the germline V gene. The CDR3 length is 14 residues. The CDR3 is CASSFSASGYEQYF. The CDR3 DNA reads TGTGCCAGCAGCTTTTCGGCTAGCGGCTACGAGCAGTACTTC.

The chain has TRBV5-4 and TRBJ2-3; D perhaps matches TRBD2 (6 bases). V was cut by 2 bases and J by 0 bases, with 13 bases left in between. The CDR3 has 16 residues. In germline, CDR1 is SGHNT, CDR2 YYREEE (reference sequence). CDR3 region: CASSFVAASSTDTQYF. Here the CDR3 DNA reads TGTGCCAGCAGCTTCGTAGCGGCCTCTAGCACAGATACGCAGTATTTT. Together with reference TRBV5-4 and TRBJ2-3, the CDR3 gives the full variable domain: ETGVTQSPTHLIKTRGQQVTLRCSSQSGHNTVSWYQQALGQGPQFIFQYYREEENGRGNFPPRFSGLQFPNYSSELNVNALELDDSALYLCASSFVAASSTDTQYFGPGTRLTVL.

This clone was seen only a few times. This chain uses TRBV7-2 with TRBJ2-7, with 9 bases that match TRBD2. CDR1 SGHTA and CDR2 FQGNSA come from the germline V gene. J lost 5 bases, V lost 5 bases, and 13 bases had no gene match. The CDR3 totals 16 residues. CDR3 bases: TGTGCCAGCAGCCCCAATCCCCTAGCGGGACTCAACGAGCAGTACTTC. Its protein product is CASSPNPLAGLNEQYF.

The gene calls are TRBV5-4 and TRBJ2-7; possibly TRBD2 for D (5 bases). V lost 0 bases, J lost 3 bases, and 16 bases lay in between. The CDR3 runs 16 residues. CDR1 SGHNT and CDR2 YYREEE come from the germline V gene (reference sequence). Here the CDR3 DNA reads TGTGCCAGCAGCTTGGGGGGAGCGGATCCCCTCTACGAGCAGTACTTC. Translated: CASSLGGADPLYEQYF.